The present TCR beta chain was sequenced within a study of CD8 T cells in Susac syndrome. From blood CD8+ and CD4+ T cells, the TCR beta chain was sequenced. A quantity of about 0.45 to 1 ug RNA underwent reverse transcription using random hexamers. Multiplex PCR with immunoSEQ amplified the TCR beta CDR3 across 54 Vbeta and 13 Jbeta. A single record per CDR3 protein comes from TCRdb applying MiXCR to the immunoSEQ multiplex PCR reads. The sample lists about 280,000 distinct CDR3 sequences; 80% to 90% were seen once. The length of the CDR3 is 12 residues. Germline assignment: CDR1 SNHLY and CDR2 FYNNEI. The ends lost 6 bases at V and 7 bases at J; junction bases unmatched: 2.

This TCR was sampled from a human donor with multiple sclerosis. The chain is built from TRBV2 and TRBJ2-1, with 8 positions matching TRBD2. What was sequenced was CD8+ T cells from PBMCs. The CDR3 bases are TGTGCCAGCAGGGGGACTAGAAATGAGCAGTTCTTC. Encoded protein: CASRGTRNEQFF. Using reference TRBV2 and TRBJ2-1 for the parts outside the CDR3, the full variable domain is EPEVTQTPSHQVTQMGQEVILRCVPISNHLYFYWYRQILGQKVEFLVSFYNNEISEKSEIFDDQFSVERPDGSNFTLKIRSTKLEDSAMYFCASRGTRNEQFFGPGTRLTVL.